This is a list of T cell receptor beta chains from one sample in a study of human T cells and chemical hapten exposure. A single record per CDR3 protein comes from TCRdb applying MiXCR to the RACE reads. Among about 140,000 distinct CDR3 sequences, 10% to 15% were seen once, and the ten largest hold about 1.4%. Sequencing was performed on whole blood, taken in connection with sensitization to the hapten diphenylcyclopropenone (DPC). These receptors all stem from a woman aged 45-59 years with alopecia areata. Some clones in this sample may be carry-over from other donors' samples. CDR3s include the opening cysteine and the closing phenylalanine or tryptophan. D genes are given only for firm matches. Size is omitted from some rows. Given values are once, few, many or a class for expanded clones.

D	V	length	J	size	DNA	CDR3
NA	TRBV18	15	TRBJ2-2	many	TGTGCCAGCTCACCTGATCGGAAGAACACCGGGGAGCTGTTTTTT	CASSPDRKNTGELFF
NA	TRBV7-9	15	TRBJ1-6	NA	TGTGCCAGCAGCTCAACCGGGAATTCTAATTCACCCCTCCACTTT	CASSSTGNSNSPLHF
NA	TRBV19	16	TRBJ2-1	many	TGTGCCAGTACCAAGTCGGCTAGAGGGACGGGCAATGAGCAGTTCTTC	CASTKSARGTGNEQFF
NA	TRBV28	17	TRBJ2-7	many	TGTGCCAGCAGTCCTTCGGACGGAGCCACAATGTCCTACGAGCAGTACTTC	CASSPSDGATMSYEQYF
TRBD1	TRBV6-6	12	TRBJ1-1	NA	TGTGCCAGCAGTTTCCAGACAGGGCTGGCTTTCTTT	CASSFQTGLAFF
NA	TRBV7-2	13	TRBJ2-7	many	TGTGCCAGCAGCTTCTCAGGGTCCTACGAGCAGTACTTC	CASSFSGSYEQYF
TRBD2	TRBV20-1	13	TRBJ2-5	few	TGCAGTGGTGGGACTAGCGGACAAGAGACCCAGTACTTC	CSGGTSGQETQYF
TRBD1	TRBV28	15	TRBJ2-7	few	TGTGCCAGCACCGAGGGACAGGGATTGGGCGACGAGCAGTACTTC	CASTEGQGLGDEQYF
NA	TRBV25-1	14	TRBJ2-2	many	TGTGCCAGCAGTGAAAAGAAACGCACCGGGGAGCTGTTTTTT	CASSEKKRTGELFF
NA	TRBV20-1	16	TRBJ1-6	NA	TGCAGTGCTAGAAGACCCTTGAGCTCCTATAATTCACCCCTCCACTTT	CSARRPLSSYNSPLHF
NA	TRBV12-3/TRBV12-4	14	TRBJ2-5	many	TGTGCCAGCAGCCCCGGGGGTAGCGCAGAGACCCAGTACTTC	CASSPGGSAETQYF
TRBD2	TRBV18	16	TRBJ2-1	few	TGTGCCAGCTCACCGGGGACTAGAGCCCGTCCGAGTGAGCAGTTCTTC	CASSPGTRARPSEQFF
TRBD2	TRBV5-1	17	TRBJ2-3	few	TGCGCCAGCAGCCCCCGACTAGCGGGGGGTGGGGCAGATACGCAGTATTTT	CASSPRLAGGGADTQYF
TRBD2	TRBV25-1	17	TRBJ2-1	NA	TGTGCCAGCAGTGTTAGAACCGGGACTAGCGCCTACAATGAGCAGTTCTTC	CASSVRTGTSAYNEQFF
TRBD2	TRBV12-3/TRBV12-4	15	TRBJ2-1	NA	TGTGCCAGCACCCCGTTGAGTAGCGGGAGAAGTGAGCAGTTCTTC	CASTPLSSGRSEQFF